A selection of T cell receptor beta chains follows, all from one sample in a study of T cells in Graves' hyperthyroidism and ophthalmopathy. TCRdb reprocessed the multiplex PCR reads via MiXCR and lists one record per CDR3 protein. This sample carries approximately 500,000 distinct CDR3 sequences, more than 45% of them seen once, and the ten largest clones take roughly 8.2%. Sequencing input: peripheral blood or thyroid tissue (not recorded which). These receptors were collected from a woman in her late teens or twenties with Graves' hyperthyroidism. The CDR3 runs from the conserved cysteine through the conserved F or W. A D gene is named only where the DNA matches it firmly. Size is stated for part of the rows, as once, few or many counts, or as a class when the clone is expanded.

V,J,D,size,CDR3,DNA
TRBV5-1,TRBJ2-7,.,.,CASSGFGQQYF,TGCGCCAGCAGCGGATTTGGGCAGCAGTACTTC
TRBV20-1,TRBJ2-7,.,many,CSANLGGEQYF,TGCAGTGCTAACTTAGGGGGAGAGCAGTACTTC
TRBV28,TRBJ2-5,.,few,CASTETDQETQYF,TGTGCCAGCACCGAAACTGATCAAGAGACCCAGTACTTC
TRBV9,TRBJ1-5,.,many,CASSRFEGEPQHF,TGTGCCAGCAGCCGATTTGAGGGGGAGCCCCAGCATTTT
TRBV24-1,TRBJ1-2,.,many,CATSDPRLLYGYTF,TGTGCCACCAGTGATCCGAGACTGCTCTATGGCTACACCTTC
TRBV20-1,TRBJ2-7,.,.,CSARGPAGPSYEQYF,TGCAGTGCTAGAGGGCCAGCGGGCCCCTCCTACGAGCAGTACTTC
TRBV6-5,TRBJ2-7,.,many,CASSASRVYEQYF,TGTGCCAGCAGTGCCAGCAGGGTTTACGAGCAGTACTTC
TRBV11-2,TRBJ1-2,.,many,CASTNTEGVPHYGYTF,TGTGCCAGCACCAACACTGAGGGGGTCCCTCACTATGGCTACACCTTC
TRBV30,TRBJ2-7,.,many,CAWRQGYEQYF,TGTGCCTGGAGACAGGGCTACGAGCAGTACTTC
TRBV18,TRBJ2-7,.,.,CASSPAGQGEGEQYF,TGTGCCAGCTCACCAGCTGGCCAGGGAGAGGGCGAGCAGTACTTC
TRBV19,TRBJ1-3,TRBD1,once,CASTLRTGGNTIYF,TGTGCCAGTACCCTTCGGACAGGTGGAAACACCATATATTTT
TRBV15,TRBJ2-2,TRBD2,.,CVTSHQSGGDGELFF,TGTGTCACCAGCCACCAGTCCGGGGGGGACGGGGAGCTGTTTTTT
TRBV7-8,TRBJ1-1,.,.,CASSQVEGWEGTEAFF,TGCGCCAGCAGCCAAGTCGAAGGGTGGGAAGGTACTGAAGCTTTCTTT
TRBV30,TRBJ2-5,TRBD2,.,CAWSVFPLGVAGVGETQYF,TGTGCCTGGAGTGTTTTTCCCCTCGGCGTAGCGGGAGTGGGGGAGACCCAGTACTTC
TRBV29-1,TRBJ1-4,TRBD1,many,CSVLPGQGLEKLFF,TGCAGCGTCCTGCCGGGACAGGGGCTTGAAAAACTGTTTTTT
TRBV2,TRBJ1-1,.,many,CASSEDSSEAFF,TGTGCCAGCAGTGAGGACAGTTCGGAAGCTTTCTTT
TRBV29-1,TRBJ2-1,.,few,CSVETGEQFF,TGCAGCGTTGAAACGGGGGAGCAGTTCTTC
TRBV9,TRBJ2-7,.,many,CASSVGVGAYEQYF,TGTGCCAGCAGCGTAGGGGTAGGGGCCTACGAGCAGTACTTC
TRBV9,TRBJ2-5,TRBD2,many,CASSVGTSRLKETQYF,TGTGCCAGCAGCGTAGGGACTAGCAGACTCAAAGAGACCCAGTACTTC
TRBV10-3,TRBJ1-2,.,few,CAISDDEQGYTF,TGTGCCATCAGTGATGACGAACAGGGATACACCTTC
TRBV12-3/TRBV12-4,TRBJ2-7,.,.,CASSLSGRVDYEQYF,TGTGCCAGCAGTTTGTCGGGGCGAGTAGACTACGAGCAGTACTTC
TRBV29-1,TRBJ1-1,TRBD1,.,CSARTGAVSEAFF,TGCAGCGCCAGGACAGGCGCTGTGTCTGAAGCTTTCTTT
TRBV7-2,TRBJ2-7,.,many,CASSPRVYSSYEQYF,TGTGCCAGCAGCCCGAGGGTTTATAGCTCCTACGAGCAGTACTTC
TRBV12-3/TRBV12-4,TRBJ2-5,TRBD2,.,CASSPTGLAEETQYF,TGTGCCAGCAGCCCAACGGGACTAGCGGAAGAGACCCAGTACTTC
TRBV10-3,TRBJ1-1,.,.,CAISPGLAGRGTEAFF,TGTGCCATCAGTCCTGGACTAGCGGGGCGCGGCACTGAAGCTTTCTTT
TRBV25-1,TRBJ2-7,.,many,CASGNSRVQYF,TGTGCCAGCGGGAATTCAAGGGTGCAGTACTTC
TRBV2,TRBJ2-5,TRBD1,.,CASSHTTGGGNQPQYF,TGTGCCAGCAGCCACACCACAGGGGGAGGCAATCAGCCCCAGTACTTC
TRBV10-1,TRBJ2-2,TRBD2,many,CATGLAGEVGELFF,TGCGCGACTGGACTAGCGGGAGAGGTCGGGGAGCTGTTTTTT
TRBV24-1,TRBJ2-7,.,many,CATSDPGIYEQYF,TGTGCCACCAGTGATCCAGGGATATACGAGCAGTACTTC
TRBV19,TRBJ2-5,.,many,CATRGYQETQYF,TGTGCCACGAGGGGGTACCAAGAGACCCAGTACTTC
TRBV12-3/TRBV12-4,TRBJ2-7,.,many,CASSPRGILLYEQYF,TGTGCCAGCAGCCCTAGGGGAATCCTTCTCTACGAGCAGTACTTC
TRBV2,TRBJ2-3,.,.,CASSPGGLGPGDTQYF,TGTGCCAGCAGCCCTGGGGGGCTTGGCCCCGGGGATACGCAGTATTTT